This T cell receptor beta chain was recovered during a study of cytomegalovirus exposure and HLA in healthy donors. After removal of 1 base from V and 2 bases from J, the junction contained 9 bases not matched to a gene. Germline values: CDR1 LGHNA, CDR2 YNFKEQ. This CDR3 has 17 residues. Findings and limits, study-wide: CMV antigen specificity of three CMV-associated chains was confirmed in vitro. TCR beta chains numbering some 160 were designated cytomegalovirus-associated.

As concerns this clone: What it recognizes is unknown.

Method: immunoSEQ multiplex PCR; TCRdb's copy keeps in-frame clones and lacks some. The sample holds about 130,000 clones, 89% seen once. The chain carries TRBV4-2 and TRBJ2-7; 9 nucleotides agree with TRBD2. This TCR was recovered from a woman under 30 in good health and CMV-seronegative. Sequenced: PBMCs. CDR3 amino acids: CASSQGSGSSLAYEQYF. Here the CDR3 DNA reads TGTGCCAGCAGCCAAGGTAGCGGGAGCAGCCTTGCCTACGAGCAGTACTTC.